Shown below are 2 T cell receptor beta chains from a single sample sequenced in a study of blood T cell repertoires in COVID-19. Assay used: immunoSEQ multiplex PCR; TCRdb lists only in-frame clones, some missing. Counted here are 170,000 or so clones, around 84% occurring once; the ten biggest clones make up 5.5% to 7%. Source material: peripheral blood. The receptor source for this set is a man in his forties or fifties with active or convalescent COVID-19.

The chain has TRBV28 and TRBJ1-4; 8 nucleotides agree with TRBD1. The V segment lost 5 bases and the J segment 6 bases; nucleotides outside the gene matches: 5. Germline lookup yields CDR1 MDHEN and CDR2 SYDVKM. This CDR3 has 14 amino acids. CDR3: CASSLLTGDEKLFF. Here the CDR3 DNA reads TGTGCCAGCAGTCTGTTGACAGGGGATGAAAAACTGTTTTTT. Supplemented by reference TRBV28 and TRBJ1-4, the full variable domain reads DVKVTQSSRYLVKRTGEKVFLECVQDMDHENMFWYRQDPGLGLRLIYFSYDVKMKEKGDIPEGYSVSREKKERFSLILESASTNQTSMYLCASSLLTGDEKLFFGSGTQLSVL.

The chain has TRBV28 and TRBJ2-4; D possibly corresponds to TRBD2 (5 bases). Germline values: CDR1 MDHEN, CDR2 SYDVKM. V was trimmed by 3 bases and J by 9 bases, leaving 6 bases between them. The CDR3 contains 11 residues. The CDR3 coding sequence is TGTGCCAGCAGTTTTGAGGGCATTCAGTACTTC. Translating it yields CASSFEGIQYF.